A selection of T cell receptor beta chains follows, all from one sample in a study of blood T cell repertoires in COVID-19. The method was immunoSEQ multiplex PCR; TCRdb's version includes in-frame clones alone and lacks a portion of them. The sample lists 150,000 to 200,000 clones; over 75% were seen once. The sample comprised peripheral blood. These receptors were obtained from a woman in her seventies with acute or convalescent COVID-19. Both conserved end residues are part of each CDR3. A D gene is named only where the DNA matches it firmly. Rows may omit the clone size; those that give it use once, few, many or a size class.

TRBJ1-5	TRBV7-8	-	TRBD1	TGTGCCAGCAGCTTAACAGGGGGTCGGGATCAGCCCCAGCATTTT	CASSLTGGRDQPQHF
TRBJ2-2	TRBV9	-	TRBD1	TGTGCCAGCAGCGTAGGTGGGACAGGGGGCTTAGGCACCGGGGAGCTGTTTTTT	CASSVGGTGGLGTGELFF
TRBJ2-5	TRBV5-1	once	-	TGCGCCAGCAGCTTGGAACTAGTTGAGACCCAGTACTTC	CASSLELVETQYF
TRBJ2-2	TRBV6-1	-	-	TGTGCCAGCAGTGAATACGTGGGCTTTGGGGAGCTGTTTTTT	CASSEYVGFGELFF
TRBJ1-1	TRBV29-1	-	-	TGCAGCGTTCGAAGACAAGAAGGTGAAGCTTTCTTT	CSVRRQEGEAFF
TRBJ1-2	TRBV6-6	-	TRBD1	TGTGCCAGCAGTTACTCGAAAGGGGACAGTGGCTACACCTTC	CASSYSKGDSGYTF
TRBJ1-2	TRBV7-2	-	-	TGTGCCAGCAGCTTAAGGGACACGATAGGCTATGGCTACACCTTC	CASSLRDTIGYGYTF
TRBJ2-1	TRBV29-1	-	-	TGCAGCGTTCTCGGCGGCTCCTACAATGAGCAGTTCTTC	CSVLGGSYNEQFF
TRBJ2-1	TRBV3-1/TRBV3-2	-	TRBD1	TGTGCCAGCAGCCTCGGACAGGGCGCCTACAATGAGCAGTTCTTC	CASSLGQGAYNEQFF
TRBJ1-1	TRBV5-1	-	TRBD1	TGCGCCAGCAGACCTTTGACAGGGGGGAGTTCGGAGGAAGCTTTCTTT	CASRPLTGGSSEEAFF
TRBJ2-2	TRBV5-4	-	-	TGTGCCAGCAGCTTGGTCGGGAGCGTAACTAACGCCGGGGAGCTGTTTTTT	CASSLVGSVTNAGELFF
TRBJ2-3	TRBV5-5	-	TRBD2	TGTGCCAGCAGCTTGGGTTTAGCGGGAGTCACAGATACGCAGTATTTT	CASSLGLAGVTDTQYF
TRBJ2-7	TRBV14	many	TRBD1	TGTGCCAGCAGCCACGGCCCCGGGACAGGGAGCTCCTACGAGCAGTACTTC	CASSHGPGTGSSYEQYF
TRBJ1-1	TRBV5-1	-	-	TGCGCCAGCAGCTTGGTAGCGGGGTCTGAAGCTTTCTTT	CASSLVAGSEAFF
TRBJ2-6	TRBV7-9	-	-	TGTGCCAGCAGCTTAGTTGGGCGCTCTGGGGCCAACGTCCTGACTTTC	CASSLVGRSGANVLTF
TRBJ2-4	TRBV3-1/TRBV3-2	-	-	TGTGCCAGCAGCCCCTATTTGGTAGCGGCAGAAAACATTCAGTACTTC	CASSPYLVAAENIQYF